Each of the 20 T cell receptor beta chains below was sequenced from the same sample in a study of cytomegalovirus exposure and HLA in healthy donors. Researchers ran the PCR with 60 Vbeta and 13 Jbeta primers. TCRdb's copy holds only in-frame clones and misses some; the assay was immunoSEQ multiplex PCR. This table has under 100,000 clones, approximately 80% appearing once. Sequencing used PBMCs. The receptors were gathered from a man aged 35 to 55 in good health and CMV-seronegative.

The chain uses TRBV5-1 and TRBJ1-6; D call uncertain. Germline CDR1 and CDR2: SGHRS and YFSETQ. Deletions cut 0 bases from V and 0 bases from J, with 7 bases between. CDR3 length equals 16 residues. The DNA of the CDR3 is TGCGCCAGCAGCTTGGAACAGAGCTCCTATAATTCACCCCTCCACTTT. Translating it yields CASSLEQSSYNSPLHF.

The rearrangement links TRBV23-1 to TRBJ1-6; tentative D call: TRBD1 (5 bases). TRBV23-1 carries the ORF label, with uncertain function. V was cut by 6 bases and J by 11 bases, with 23 bases left in between. The CDR3 consists of 16 residues. The CDR3, as DNA: TGCGCCAGCAGACCCCCTTGGGACTGCCCGGCACCACCCCTCCACTTT. Amino acid sequence: CASRPPWDCPAPPLHF.

This chain joins TRBV7-3 and TRBJ1-2; TRBD1 is a possible D gene (5 bases). The V gene lost 5 bases and the J gene lost 8 bases, with 21 bases spanning the gap. This CDR3 comprises 15 residues. Germline CDR1 SGHTA, CDR2 FQGTGA. DNA for the CDR3: TGTGCCAGCAGCCCCGGGGGTGTACAAGGATCCGGCTACACCTTC. Amino acid sequence: CASSPGGVQGSGYTF.

This chain uses TRBV6-4 with TRBJ2-3; D is perhaps TRBD1 (5 bases). V lost 2 bases, J lost 0 bases, and 9 bases lay in between. This CDR3 comprises 15 residues. From germline, CDR1 is MRHNA and CDR2 SNTAGT. CDR3 sequence reads: CASSDGAQSTDTQYF. CDR3 DNA sequence: TGTGCCAGCAGTGACGGGGCGCAGAGCACAGATACGCAGTATTTT.

V gene TRBV7-2 combines with J gene TRBJ2-7; D not resolved. V lost 1 base and J lost 2, with 9 bases in between. Looked up from germline, CDR1 is SGHTA and CDR2 is FQGNSA. This CDR3 is built from 14 residues. CDR3 nucleotides: TGTGCCAGCAGCTTAGGTATCCCCCCCTACGAGCAGTACTTC. Its translation is CASSLGIPPYEQYF.

The V and J genes are TRBV30 and TRBJ1-1; D not certain. The CDR3 has 11 residues. Germline CDR1 GTSNPN, CDR2 SVGIG (reference sequence). Trimming took 5 bases from V and 0 from J, leaving 4 bases between them. The CDR3 bases are TGTGCCTGGTCTATGAACACTGAAGCTTTCTTT. Amino acid sequence: CAWSMNTEAFF.

The chain joins TRBV30 to TRBJ1-5, with D unclear. The V end was cut by 1 base, the J end by 7 bases, with 11 bases between. The CDR3 has 13 amino acids. Germline values: CDR1 GTSNPN, CDR2 SVGIG (reference sequence). The CDR3 is CAWSAEGRQPQHF. The CDR3 region has the DNA TGTGCCTGGAGTGCGGAGGGAAGACAGCCCCAGCATTTT. Filled out from reference TRBV30 and TRBJ1-5, the complete variable domain reads SQTIHQWPATLVQPVGSPLSLECTVEGTSNPNLYWYRQAAGRGLQLLFYSVGIGQISSEVPQNLSASRPQDRQFILSSKKLLLSDSGFYLCAWSAEGRQPQHFGDGTRLSIL.

The chain recombines TRBV7-8 with TRBJ2-1, with 9 bases fitting TRBD1. The junction had 4 bases not matched to a gene; V was cut back by 6 bases and J by 1 base. The germline V gene encodes CDR1 SGHVS and CDR2 FQNEAQ. The CDR3 is 15 amino acids. The chain's CDR3 is CASRPGTGSYNEQFF. For the CDR3, the DNA is TGTGCCAGCAGACCCGGGACAGGGTCCTACAATGAGCAGTTCTTC.

This chain joins TRBV6-1 and TRBJ2-5; TRBD2 might be the D (6 bases). Trimming took 4 bases from V and 4 from J, leaving 7 bases between them. Per germline, CDR1 MNHNS and CDR2 SASEGT. CDR3 length: 12 amino acids. The DNA of the CDR3 is TGTGCCAGCAGTGTGGGGGGAGAGACCCAGTACTTC. Translating gives CASSVGGETQYF.

V and J are TRBV10-3 and TRBJ2-3; 7 bases agree with TRBD2. The length of the CDR3 is 13 residues. CDR1 is ENHRY, CDR2 SYGVKD, per germline. Losses at the gene ends were 8 bases for V and 6 bases for J; bases not matched to a gene: 8. The CDR3: CAIRGEVRDTQYF. The CDR3 DNA is TGTGCCATCCGGGGGGAGGTAAGGGATACGCAGTATTTT.

The chain employs TRBV6-5 and TRBJ2-7; TRBD1 might be the D (5 bases). CDR3 size: 16 residues. Per the germline V gene, CDR1 is MNHEY and CDR2 is SVGAGI. The V gene lost 2 bases and the J gene lost 3 bases, with 17 bases spanning the gap. The CDR3 protein is CASSYRAGRIGYEQYF. The CDR3 DNA follows: TGTGCCAGCAGTTACCGGGCAGGGCGGATCGGCTACGAGCAGTACTTC.

This clone has only a few counts. The rearrangement uses TRBV7-3 and TRBJ2-1, with 7 bases matching TRBD2. Germline CDR1 SGHTA, CDR2 FQGTGA. The CDR3 loop spans 14 amino acids. Trimming took 5 bases from V and 8 from J; bases not matched to a gene: 9. The CDR3 nucleotides read TGTGCCAGCAGCCTTTCTGGCGCGGGGGATGAGCAGTTCTTC. Its translation: CASSLSGAGDEQFF. The full variable domain, with the rest looked up from reference TRBV7-3 and TRBJ2-1, is GAGVSQTPSNKVTEKGKYVELRCDPISGHTALYWYRQSLGQGPEFLIYFQGTGAADDSGLPNDRFFAVRPEGSVSTLKIQRTERGDSAVYLCASSLSGAGDEQFFGPGTRLTVL.

This clone was observed a few times. J is TRBJ1-1 and V is TRBV25-1; D possibly corresponds to TRBD1 (6 bases). The CDR3 runs 14 residues. Per germline, CDR1 MGHDK and CDR2 SYGVNS. Deletions cut 1 base from V and 5 bases from J, with 11 bases between. The CDR3 DNA reads TGTGCCAGCAGTGAATCGGGGGGGCTTACTGAAGCTTTCTTT. It codes for CASSESGGLTEAFF.

The DNA of the CDR3 is TGTGCCAGCTCTCTGGGGGGGGGCAATCAGCCCCAGCATTTT. Its translation is CASSLGGGNQPQHF. The V gene is TRBV18, the J gene TRBJ1-5, with D maybe TRBD1 (5 bases). CDR1 and CDR2 (germline): KGHSH, LQKENI. V was pared by 6 bases and J by 2 bases, with 11 bases between. The CDR3 spans 14 residues.

V is TRBV4-3 and J is TRBJ2-5; TRBD1 matches 8 bases. The J call is in doubt because the DNA end fits TRBJ2-7 better. CDR1 and CDR2 (germline): LGHNA, YSLEER. This CDR3 has 15 amino acids. CDR3 region: CASSQTDRDMGEQYF. The CDR3 nucleotides read TGCGCCAGCAGCCAAACGGACAGGGATATGGGCGAGCAGTACTTC.

The chain employs TRBV9 and TRBJ1-2; 7 positions agree with TRBD1. The CDR3 runs 15 residues. V was clipped by 3 bases and J by 0 bases; unmatched bases: 5. From germline, CDR1 is SGDLS and CDR2 YYNGEE. The CDR3 region has the DNA TGTGCCAGCAGCGCCGGACAGGCCCCTAACTATGGCTACACCTTC. Encoded protein: CASSAGQAPNYGYTF.

This clone was detected only once. V is TRBV7-2 and J is TRBJ2-7, with 9 bases identical to TRBD2. The germline V gene encodes CDR1 SGHTA and CDR2 FQGNSA. The CDR3 contains 19 residues. V trimming: 5 bases; J trimming: 4 bases; junction bases outside the gene matches: 21. CDR3 protein: CASSPRAAGGSSTPYEQYF. The CDR3 coding sequence is TGTGCCAGCAGCCCCCGGGCGGCGGGGGGGTCATCTACCCCTTACGAGCAGTACTTC.

In DNA, the CDR3 is TGTGCCAGCTCCCCCCGGGGGACCTCTCATGGCTACACCTTC. Its protein product is CASSPRGTSHGYTF. The chain combines TRBV6-4 with TRBJ1-2; D possibly corresponds to TRBD1 (5 bases). The CDR3 is 14 residues long. Trimming removed 8 bases from V and 6 bases from J, with 19 bases in between. From germline, CDR1 is MRHNA and CDR2 SNTAGT.

The V and J genes are TRBV5-1 and TRBJ2-1, with 13 bases that match TRBD2. V shed 5 bases and J 9 bases; nucleotides not matched to a gene: 8. The CDR3 length is 15 residues. Germline values: CDR1 SGHRS, CDR2 YFSETQ. CDR3 sequence reads: CASRGTSGGAGEQFF. In nucleotides, the CDR3 is TGCGCCAGCAGGGGAACTAGCGGGGGGGCCGGTGAGCAGTTCTTC.

The rearrangement uses TRBV5-1 and TRBJ1-1, with 7 nucleotides matching TRBD1. CDR1 is SGHRS and CDR2 is YFSETQ in the germline V gene. This CDR3 is built from 15 residues. V was pared by 0 bases and J by 2 bases, with 4 bases of the junction left unmatched. The CDR3 protein is CASSLDPGGNTEAFF. CDR3 sequence (DNA): TGCGCCAGCAGCTTGGATCCAGGGGGTAACACTGAAGCTTTCTTT.